This T cell receptor (beta chain) was retrieved from a study of patients and donors after allogeneic stem cell transplantation. TCRdb processed the RT-PCR reads anew with MiXCR; each CDR3 protein has one entry. This table holds 57,000 or so distinct CDR3 sequences, 13% found once. The ends were cut back, 2 bases at V and 4 bases at J, with 17 bases in the middle. Per the germline V gene, CDR1 is LGHNA and CDR2 is YNFKEQ. The CDR3 contains 17 residues. At least ten counts were recorded for this clonotype. The TCR sequence derives from a human donor who was either an allogeneic HSCT recipient or a stem cell or donor lymphocyte infusion donor (not recorded which). It is not recorded whose cells these are; they may come from a transplant donor. Sequenced: blood, either unsorted or a sorted T cell fraction (not recorded which). V usage is TRBV4-2 and J usage is TRBJ2-2; the D call may be TRBD1 or TRBD2 (6 bases each). The CDR3 DNA reads as TGTGCCAGCAGCCAAAAGGGGGGCGACTTCGCCACCGGGGAGCTGTTTTTT. Translation gives CASSQKGGDFATGELFF.